The 18 T cell receptor beta chains below all came from one sample that was sequenced in a study of blood T cell repertoires in COVID-19. Generated by immunoSEQ multiplex PCR, the TCRdb table keeps only in-frame clones and is missing some. This sample yields 80,000 or so clones, of which 70% to 90% are seen a single time; over 9.5% belongs to the top ten. The sample taken for sequencing was peripheral blood. The source is a man between 60 and 70 years old with COVID-19, enrolled during active disease.

The chain uses TRBV3-1 (or the pseudogene TRBV3-2) and TRBJ1-1; D is undetermined. This CDR3 region has 13 residues. V lost 3 bases and J lost 5, with 10 bases in between. The germline gives CDR1 LGHDT, CDR2 YNNKEL (reference sequence). The CDR3 loop is CASSQGAWTEAFF. The CDR3 DNA follows: TGTGCCAGCAGCCAGGGAGCGTGGACTGAAGCTTTCTTT.

The rearrangement links TRBV10-3 to TRBJ1-6; TRBD1 is a possible D gene (6 bases). The CDR3 is made up of 16 amino acids. Trimming took off 3 bases at V and 8 bases at J, with 17 bases between the two ends. Germline V CDR1 and CDR2: ENHRY, SYGVKD. As DNA, the CDR3 is TGTGCCATCAGTGACAAAGGGGGGGCGATGGATTCACCCCTCCACTTT. Translated: CAISDKGGAMDSPLHF.

As regards this clone: At one of its ends the junction is not consistent with the germline gene, which may arise from a read error. The chain employs TRBV29-1 and TRBJ1-4; TRBD1 matches at 7 bases. Germline loops: CDR1 SQVTM, CDR2 ANQGSEA. CDR3 size: 17 residues. As DNA, the CDR3 is TGCAGCGTTGAATTGTTTGGTATAGGGGGCGCGAATGGAAAACTGTTTTTT. This codes for CSVELFGIGGANGKLFF.

The rearrangement links TRBV10-2 to TRBJ1-2, with D unclear. The germline CDR1 and CDR2 sequences are WSHSY and SAAADI. This CDR3 is built from 16 residues. Trimming stripped 4 bases from V and 2 bases from J, with 17 bases between. This chain's CDR3 is CASSASLLTRNYGYTF. In nucleotides, the CDR3 is TGCGCCAGCAGTGCGAGTCTTTTGACAAGAAACTATGGCTACACCTTC.

This clone showed up just once. The gene calls are TRBV5-1 and TRBJ1-4; TRBD1 matches 9 bases. Germline V gives CDR1 SGHRS, CDR2 YFSETQ. The CDR3 extends over 15 amino acids. V trimming: 3 bases; J trimming: 5 bases; junction bases outside the gene matches: 5. This CDR3 reads CASSSGTGPNEKLFF. The CDR3 region has the DNA TGCGCCAGCAGCTCTGGGACAGGGCCAAATGAAAAACTGTTTTTT.

This clone was detected only a few times. V and J are TRBV24-1 and TRBJ1-3; D is unclear. The V gene's germline CDR1 is KGHDR and CDR2 SFDVKD. Trimming pared 4 bases from V and 0 bases from J, leaving 6 bases between. The CDR3 length is 14 residues. The CDR3 sequence: CATSDPGSGNTIYF. The DNA for the CDR3 is TGTGCCACCAGTGACCCCGGCTCTGGAAACACCATATATTTT.

The rearrangement uses TRBV24-1 and TRBJ2-3; D is ambiguous. Germline V lookup: CDR1 KGHDR, CDR2 SFDVKD. The V and J ends lost 1 base and 2 bases respectively, with 12 bases between them. This CDR3 spans 16 amino acids. In DNA, the CDR3 is TGTGCCACCAGTGATTTTGGAGCGTCGTACACAGATACGCAGTATTTT. This sequence encodes CATSDFGASYTDTQYF.

This chain uses TRBV10-1 with TRBJ2-6; D is undetermined. The CDR3 has 14 amino acids. The V and J ends lost 3 bases and 8 bases respectively, with 11 bases between them. The germline gives CDR1 WNHNN, CDR2 SYGVQD (reference sequence). The CDR3 is CASSDGRKPNVLTF. CDR3 in DNA: TGCGCCAGCAGTGACGGCAGGAAACCCAACGTCCTGACTTTC.

V usage is TRBV11-2 and J usage is TRBJ2-5, with 15 bases aligning to TRBD2. The V segment lost 2 bases and the J segment 5 bases; nucleotides outside the gene matches: 12. Looked up from germline, CDR1 is SGHAT and CDR2 is FQNNGV. The CDR3 spans 19 residues. The DNA of the CDR3 is TGTGCCAGCAGCTTACTACTTGGACTAGCGGGGGGGCCTTCCGAGACCCAGTACTTC. This encodes CASSLLLGLAGGPSETQYF.

V usage is TRBV6-5 and J usage is TRBJ1-3; D unclear. Germline lookup yields CDR1 MNHEY and CDR2 SVGAGI. The CDR3 covers 16 residues. The germline V and J ends were trimmed by 2 bases and 2 bases, with 13 bases remaining between them. The CDR3: CASSYAVTATGNTIYF. Here the CDR3 DNA reads TGTGCCAGCAGTTACGCGGTGACGGCAACTGGAAACACCATATATTTT.

J is TRBJ1-2 and V is TRBV20-1; perhaps TRBD1 as D (6 bases). Germline loops: CDR1 DFQATT, CDR2 SNEGSKA (reference sequence). The V end lost 3 bases, the J end lost 10 bases, and 12 bases lay between the germline ends. The CDR3 contains 11 residues. Here the CDR3 DNA reads TGCAGTGCTAGCCTGACAGGTGTCTACACCTTC. As protein: CSASLTGVYTF.

About this clone itself: Other DNA sequences in the same sample also yield this CDR3. V is TRBV3-1 (or the pseudogene TRBV3-2) and J is TRBJ1-2; 7 nucleotides agree with TRBD1. V lost 3 bases to trimming and J lost 2 bases; unmatched junction nucleotides: 0. The germline CDR1 and CDR2 sequences are LGHDT and YNNKEL (reference sequence). The CDR3 length is 13 residues. CDR3 protein: CASSQDRNYGYTF. The CDR3 region has the DNA TGTGCCAGCAGCCAGGACAGGAACTATGGCTACACCTTC.

This clone appeared a few times. The rearrangement joins TRBV9 to TRBJ2-7, with 10 bases that match TRBD2. The V segment lost 4 bases and the J segment 6 bases; nucleotides outside the gene matches: 16. Germline V gene sequence: CDR1 SGDLS, CDR2 YYNGEE. The CDR3 has 17 residues. CDR3 protein: CASSSAAGAGGPIEQYF. Here the CDR3 DNA reads TGTGCCAGCAGCTCAGCGGCCGGAGCGGGAGGGCCAATCGAGCAGTACTTC.

The chain carries TRBV5-1 and TRBJ2-1, with unresolved D. The germline V gene encodes CDR1 SGHRS and CDR2 YFSETQ. Between the trimmed V and J ends, which lost 0 bases and 5 bases, there was a span of 12 bases. This CDR3 is built from 15 residues. The CDR3 sequence: CASSLEARPDNEQFF. CDR3 nucleotides: TGCGCCAGCAGCTTGGAAGCGCGTCCGGACAATGAGCAGTTCTTC.

This chain joins TRBV2 and TRBJ2-3, with D possibly TRBD1 on 5 matching bases. Germline assignment: CDR1 SNHLY and CDR2 FYNNEI. The ends were cut back, 6 bases at V and 4 bases at J, with 14 bases in the middle. CDR3 length: 14 amino acids. CDR3 DNA sequence: TGTGCCAGCAGGCCCAGGGTCGGCCCAGATACGCAGTATTTT. Its translation is CASRPRVGPDTQYF. Looking up the rest from reference TRBV2 and TRBJ2-3 gives the full variable domain: EPEVTQTPSHQVTQMGQEVILRCVPISNHLYFYWYRQILGQKVEFLVSFYNNEISEKSEIFDDQFSVERPDGSNFTLKIRSTKLEDSAMYFCASRPRVGPDTQYFGPGTRLTVL.

The chain couples TRBV2 to TRBJ2-5; D is possibly TRBD1 (6 bases). This CDR3 comprises 12 residues. Germline V gene data show CDR1 as SNHLY and CDR2 as FYNNEI. The V end lost 7 bases, the J end lost 5 bases, and 11 bases lay between the germline ends. For the CDR3, the DNA is TGTGCCAGCACAGGGGAGTTGGAGACCCAGTACTTC. Protein sequence: CASTGELETQYF.

The chain employs TRBV28 and TRBJ1-4, with D perhaps matching TRBD1 (5 bases). Looked up from germline, CDR1 is MDHEN and CDR2 is SYDVKM. The CDR3 extends over 14 amino acids. Trimming removed 5 bases at V and 0 bases at J, with 7 bases between. The CDR3 here is CASSDSATNEKLFF. The CDR3 nucleotides are TGTGCCAGCAGTGACAGTGCAACTAATGAAAAACTGTTTTTT.

This clone has a handful of counts. V usage is TRBV5-6 and J usage is TRBJ1-5, with D hard to call. Trimming removed 0 bases from V and 4 bases from J, with 8 bases in between. The CDR3 extends over 14 amino acids. Germline V CDR1 and CDR2: SGHDT, YYEEEE. CDR3 region: CASSLGALNQPQHF. The CDR3 DNA reads TGTGCCAGCAGCTTGGGAGCGTTAAATCAGCCCCAGCATTTT. The full variable domain, completed using reference TRBV5-6 and TRBJ1-5, is DAGVTQSPTHLIKTRGQQVTLRCSPKSGHDTVSWYQQALGQGPQFIFQYYEEEERQRGNFPDRFSGHQFPNYSSELNVNALLLGDSALYLCASSLGALNQPQHFGDGTRLSIL.